This T cell receptor (beta chain) was sequenced during a study of blood T cell repertoires in COVID-19. For the study at large: Acute and convalescent COVID-19 specimens originated in the United States, Italy and Spain.

Method: immunoSEQ multiplex PCR; TCRdb's copy keeps in-frame clones and lacks some. The repertoire includes 70,000 to 95,000 clones, 85% of them detected once, and 12% sits in the top ten. The TCR sequence derives from a woman in her 70s with active or convalescent COVID-19. Sequenced: peripheral blood.

The DNA of the CDR3 is TGTGCCAGCAGCGTATCGCAGGGGGGATGGGGGGAGCAGTACTTC. Protein: CASSVSQGGWGEQYF. J is TRBJ2-7 and V is TRBV6-5; possibly TRBD1 for D (7 bases). Deletions cut 6 bases from V and 7 bases from J, with 22 bases between. Germline assignment: CDR1 MNHEY and CDR2 SVGAGI. This CDR3 contains 15 residues.